The sequence of this T cell receptor beta chain was determined in a study of T-cell memory formation after mild COVID-19. The wider study: Clustering of TCRs was largely donor specific.

This clonotype was seen a few times. The antigen remains undetermined. Study-level results: Clones that got smaller from day 15 to 85 had even CD4/CD8, while clones growing later tipped toward CD4+. Within pre-infection memory, some responding clones were found, suggesting cross-reactive memory joined.

One entry per CDR3 protein results from TCRdb running MiXCR on the 5' RACE reads. The table has approximately 100,000 distinct CDR3 sequences, over 15% seen once. The CDR3 totals 13 residues. Trimming stripped 0 bases from V and 5 bases from J, with 7 bases between. Germline values: CDR1 MNHEY, CDR2 SVGAGI. The specimen sequenced was PBMCs or a T cell subset sorted from them (not recorded which). The TCR originated in an adult woman who had mild COVID-19 (a few samples of this study predate the infection). Cell type and time point are not known. This chain uses TRBV6-5 with TRBJ1-1; D not resolved. The CDR3, as DNA: TGTGCCAGCAGTTACTCCCGGGGAACTGAAGCTTTCTTT. Translated, it gives CASSYSRGTEAFF.